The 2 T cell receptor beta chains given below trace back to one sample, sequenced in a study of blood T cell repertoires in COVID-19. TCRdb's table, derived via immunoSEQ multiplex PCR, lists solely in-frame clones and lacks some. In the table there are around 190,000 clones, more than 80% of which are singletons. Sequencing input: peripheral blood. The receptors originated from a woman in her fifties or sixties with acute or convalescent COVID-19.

In DNA, the CDR3 is TGTGCCAGCAGTCTTGGGACAGGCCTGGGGGCCCAGCATTTT. Translating gives CASSLGTGLGAQHF. The chain carries TRBV27 and TRBJ1-5, with 8 bases identical to TRBD1. With 5 bases clipped from V and 11 bases from J, the junction kept 11 bases outside the gene matches. In germline, CDR1 is MNHEY, CDR2 SMNVEV (reference sequence). This CDR3 has 14 amino acids.

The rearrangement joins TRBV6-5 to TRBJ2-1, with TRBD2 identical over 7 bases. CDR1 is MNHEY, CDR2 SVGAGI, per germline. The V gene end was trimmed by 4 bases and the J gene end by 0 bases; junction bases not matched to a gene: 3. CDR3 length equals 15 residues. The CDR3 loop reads CASSLLAGSYNEQFF. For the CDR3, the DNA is TGTGCCAGCAGTTTATTAGCGGGCTCCTACAATGAGCAGTTCTTC.